These T cell receptor beta chains were read from a single sample in a study of blood T cell repertoires in COVID-19. Measured with immunoSEQ multiplex PCR; TCRdb has only the in-frame clones, and not every one. The data contain some 220,000 clones, approximately 85% of them singletons. The sample comprised peripheral blood. The receptor set was obtained from a woman aged 70-85 years with COVID-19, enrolled during active disease. CDR3s leave out the opening cysteine and the closing phenylalanine or tryptophan. A D gene is named only where the DNA matches it firmly. Size values are once, few and many counts, or a class for expanded clones, and some rows have none.

d_call j_call v_call clone_size cdr3_aa
NA TRBJ1-2 TRBV4-1 NA ASSQFISSPNYGYT
TRBD2 TRBJ2-1 TRBV5-1 NA ASSPVAGGLYNEQF
NA TRBJ1-1 TRBV6-5 NA ASSSQGGTEAF
TRBD1 TRBJ1-6 TRBV4-3 NA ASSLGTGANSPLH
TRBD2 TRBJ2-5 TRBV5-6 NA ASSSYSGGLRTQY
TRBD2 TRBJ2-3 TRBV7-9 NA ATSGGVSTDTQY
NA TRBJ2-7 TRBV6-1 once ASSEGGGDGQFAQY
TRBD1 TRBJ1-5 TRBV18 NA ASSATGVGEPQH
TRBD1 TRBJ2-5 TRBV3-1/TRBV3-2 NA ASSLQGAETQY
NA TRBJ1-1 TRBV20-1 NA SASFLEKTNTEAF
NA TRBJ1-2 TRBV5-5 NA ASSYLPGQGSNYGYT
TRBD2 TRBJ2-1 TRBV3-1/TRBV3-2 NA ASSQKRGVLSQF
NA TRBJ2-2 TRBV5-1 NA ASSLGVRGTGELF
TRBD2 TRBJ2-3 TRBV5-1 NA ASTGLAGTDTQY
NA TRBJ1-6 TRBV21-1 once ASSKAPAGPGGPLH
NA TRBJ1-5 TRBV5-3 NA ARSPGGGSQPQH
TRBD1 TRBJ2-2 TRBV6-2/TRBV6-3 NA ASSPDRGSTGELF
NA TRBJ2-1 TRBV29-1 few SVFPRVGYNEQF
TRBD1 TRBJ2-1 TRBV11-3 NA ASSNRDRGYNEQF
TRBD1 TRBJ1-4 TRBV19 NA ASSRGTGGIGEKLF
TRBD1 TRBJ1-6 TRBV27 NA ASSRDREEEGYNSPLH
TRBD1 TRBJ1-4 TRBV11-3 few ASSLSWTGPGEKLF
TRBD1 TRBJ1-1 TRBV19 NA ASRSTGDTEAF
NA TRBJ1-4 TRBV12-1 NA ASSTRLLGEKLF
NA TRBJ2-3 TRBV7-3 NA ASSLMYGAGDTQY
NA TRBJ2-3 TRBV3-1/TRBV3-2 few ASSQGAKDTQY
TRBD1 TRBJ2-7 TRBV7-9 NA ASVRGQGGEQY
TRBD2 TRBJ2-1 TRBV10-3 NA AIMGTRRVDEQF